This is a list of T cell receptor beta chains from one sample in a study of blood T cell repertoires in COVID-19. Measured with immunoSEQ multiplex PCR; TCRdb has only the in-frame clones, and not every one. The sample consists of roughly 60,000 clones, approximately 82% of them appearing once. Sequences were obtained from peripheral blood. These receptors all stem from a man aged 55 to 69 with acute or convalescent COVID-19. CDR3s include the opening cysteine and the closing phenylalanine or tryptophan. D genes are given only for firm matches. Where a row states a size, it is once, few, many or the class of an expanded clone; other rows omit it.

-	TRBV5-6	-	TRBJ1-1	TGTGCCAGCAGCTTGGTCCCGACCGGGGGGGAAGCTTTCTTT	CASSLVPTGGEAFF
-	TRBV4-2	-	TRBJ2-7	TGTGCCAGCAGCCAAGCCCCTGGGGGGATTGACTCCTACGAGCAGTACTTC	CASSQAPGGIDSYEQYF
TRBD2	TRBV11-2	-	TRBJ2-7	TGTGCCAGCAGCTTACAGTTGGGGAGCGGGGGACTCTACGAGCAGTACTTC	CASSLQLGSGGLYEQYF
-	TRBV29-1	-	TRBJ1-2	TGCAGCGTTGGCCCAAGTCTACCTTACTATGGCTACACCTTC	CSVGPSLPYYGYTF
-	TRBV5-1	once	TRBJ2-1	TGCGCCAGCAGCTTCAGTGGAGCTGAGCAGTTCTTC	CASSFSGAEQFF
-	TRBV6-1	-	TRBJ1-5	TGTGCCAGCAGTGAAAACGGGGGATGGAGCAATCAGCCCCAGCATTTT	CASSENGGWSNQPQHF
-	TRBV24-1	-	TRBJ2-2	TGTGCCACCAGTGACCTCGGGAGCCGCACCGGGGAGCTGTTTTTT	CATSDLGSRTGELFF
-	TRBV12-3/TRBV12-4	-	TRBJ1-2	TGTGCCAGCAGATCCCACCTGAGGGGCTACACCTTC	CASRSHLRGYTF
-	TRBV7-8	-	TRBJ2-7	TGTGCCAGCAGCTACACACAGCAATCCTACGAGCAGTACTTC	CASSYTQQSYEQYF
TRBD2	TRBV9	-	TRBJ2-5	TGTGCCAGCAGCCTCCGCGGCGGGGGGGAGACCCAGTACTTC	CASSLRGGGETQYF
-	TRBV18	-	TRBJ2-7	TGTGCCAGCTCACCGACTCGGGGACAAACCTACGACGAGCAGTACTTC	CASSPTRGQTYDEQYF
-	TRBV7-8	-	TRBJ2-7	TGTGCCAGCACCCCAGGGGTACCGACCTACGAGCAGTACTTC	CASTPGVPTYEQYF
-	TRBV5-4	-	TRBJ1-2	TGTGCCAGCAGCTTGGACAGGCAAGGCTATGGCTACACCTTC	CASSLDRQGYGYTF
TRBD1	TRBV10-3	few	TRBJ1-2	TGTGCCATCAAGGGACAGGGGGCCCTAAACTATGGCTACACCTTC	CAIKGQGALNYGYTF
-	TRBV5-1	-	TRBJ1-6	TGCGCCAGCTCCGAGGGGGGGGGACGGTCACCCCTCCACTTT	CASSEGGGRSPLHF
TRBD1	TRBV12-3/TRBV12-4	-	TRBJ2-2	TGTGCCAGCAGCCAACAGGGGTCCGGGGAGCTGTTTTTT	CASSQQGSGELFF
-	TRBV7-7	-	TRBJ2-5	TGTGCCAGCAGCTCTACGAGAGGAGCAGGGTACGAGACCCAGTACTTC	CASSSTRGAGYETQYF
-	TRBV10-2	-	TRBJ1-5	TGCGCCAGCAGTGGACAGGCGAATCAGCCCCAGCATTTT	CASSGQANQPQHF
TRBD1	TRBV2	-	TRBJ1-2	TGTGCCAGCAGTGACACTGGGACAGCGTTAGGGGAAGTCGCTAACTATGGCTACACCTTC	CASSDTGTALGEVANYGYTF
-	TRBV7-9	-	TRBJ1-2	TGTGCCAGCAGCTTCGGGTTAGGCTATGGCTACACCTTC	CASSFGLGYGYTF
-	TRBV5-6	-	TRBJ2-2	TGTGCCAGCAGCTTGGGGGCTGTAAGCACCGGGGAGCTGTTTTTT	CASSLGAVSTGELFF
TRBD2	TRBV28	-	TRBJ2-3	TGTGCCAGCAGTGACGGGGGGGCATCAGATACGCAGTATTTT	CASSDGGASDTQYF
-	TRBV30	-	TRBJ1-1	TGTGCCTGGAGTGCCGCCAGCAGGGGAAACACTGAAGCTTTCTTT	CAWSAASRGNTEAFF
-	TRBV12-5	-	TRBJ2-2	TGTGCTAGTAGCATAGGGGGGGACACCGGGGAGCTGTTTTTT	CASSIGGDTGELFF
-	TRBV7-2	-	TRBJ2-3	TGTGCCAGCAGCCCTACTTCCCGCACAGATACGCAGTATTTT	CASSPTSRTDTQYF
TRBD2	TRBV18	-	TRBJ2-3	TGTGCCAGCTCTTTCACTAGCGGGGCTACAGATACGCAGTATTTT	CASSFTSGATDTQYF
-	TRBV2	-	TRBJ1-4	TGTGCCAGCAGTGAAGCGGGTGAGGGGGAAAATGAAAAACTGTTTTTT	CASSEAGEGENEKLFF
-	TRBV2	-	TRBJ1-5	TGTGCCAGCAGGCCGAGGGCCCCCAATCAGCCCCAGCATTTT	CASRPRAPNQPQHF
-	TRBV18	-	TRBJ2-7	TGTGCCAGCTCACCACTGCCGGGCTCCTACGAGCAGTACTTC	CASSPLPGSYEQYF
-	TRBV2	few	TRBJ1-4	TGTGCCAGCAGGGGGAGGGGAGGTGAAAAACTGTTTTTT	CASRGRGGEKLFF
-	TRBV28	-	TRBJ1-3	TGTGCCAGCAGTTTAAAATGGCAGGGTGAAAACACCATATATTTT	CASSLKWQGENTIYF
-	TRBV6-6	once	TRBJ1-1	TGTGCCAGCAGTCGATCGTTAGTTTGGACTGAAGCTTTCTTT	CASSRSLVWTEAFF
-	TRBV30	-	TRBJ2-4	TGTGCCTGGAGTCGTACCCCAAGCGGCATTCAGTACTTC	CAWSRTPSGIQYF
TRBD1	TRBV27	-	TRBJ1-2	TGTGCCAGCAGTTTCGCCCAGGGGGCGGGCTATGGCTACACCTTC	CASSFAQGAGYGYTF
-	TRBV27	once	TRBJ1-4	TGTGCCAGCAGTAAAGGGGACTTTTGGACTAATGAAAAACTGTTTTTT	CASSKGDFWTNEKLFF
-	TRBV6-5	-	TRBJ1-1	TGTGCCAGCAGTTTCGTACAGGGAACTGAAGCTTTCTTT	CASSFVQGTEAFF
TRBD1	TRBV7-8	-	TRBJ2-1	TGTGCCAGCAGCCTCAGGGGGCTTATGGATGAGCAGTTCTTC	CASSLRGLMDEQFF
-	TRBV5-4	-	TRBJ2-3	TGTGCCAGCAGCTCCTTTAGCGCGGGGACAGATACGCAGTATTTT	CASSSFSAGTDTQYF
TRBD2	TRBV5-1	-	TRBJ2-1	TGCGCCAGCAGCTTGGTACTAGCGTCCAATGAGCAGTTCTTC	CASSLVLASNEQFF
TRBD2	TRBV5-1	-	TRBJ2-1	TGCGCCAGCAGCTTGGTAGCGGGGCCACCTATTAACTCCTACAATGAGCAGTTCTTC	CASSLVAGPPINSYNEQFF
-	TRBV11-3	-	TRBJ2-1	TGTGCCAGCACCGCTCAACTGGACAGATACAATGAGCAGTTCTTC	CASTAQLDRYNEQFF
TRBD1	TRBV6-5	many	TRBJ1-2	TGTGCCACCTTGACAGGGATAAAGTATGGCTACACCTTC	CATLTGIKYGYTF
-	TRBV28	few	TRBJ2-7	TGTGCCAGCCAAAGGGGGGACAGCTACGAGCAGTACTTC	CASQRGDSYEQYF
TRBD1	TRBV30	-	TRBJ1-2	TGTGCCTGGAGTCGGGGGACAGTAGTTGGCTACACCTTC	CAWSRGTVVGYTF
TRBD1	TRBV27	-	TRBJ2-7	TGTGCCAGCGGTACAGGGGGCTACGAGCAGTACTTC	CASGTGGYEQYF
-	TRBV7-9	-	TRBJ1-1	TGTGCCAGCAGCTTCATAGCGAACACTGAAGCTTTCTTT	CASSFIANTEAFF
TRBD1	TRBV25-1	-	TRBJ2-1	TGTGCCAGCAGTGGCAGACAGGGTATAAGTGAGCAGTTCTTC	CASSGRQGISEQFF
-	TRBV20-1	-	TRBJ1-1	TGCAGTGGGATGCAGGGAGGGGAGGCTTTCTTT	CSGMQGGEAFF
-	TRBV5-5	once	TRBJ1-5	TGTGCCAGCAGCCGAACTATGGGTTTATACAATCAGCCCCAGCATTTT	CASSRTMGLYNQPQHF
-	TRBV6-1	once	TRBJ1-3	TGTGCCAGCAGTGAAATGAGAACCTCTGGAAACACCATATATTTT	CASSEMRTSGNTIYF
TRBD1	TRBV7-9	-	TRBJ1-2	TGTGCCAGCAGCTCAACCGGGACAGTACAATTTCTATATGGCTACACCTTC	CASSSTGTVQFLYGYTF
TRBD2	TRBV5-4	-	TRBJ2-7	TGTGCCAGCAGCTCTTTAGCGGGGGGTTCCTACGAGCAGTACTTC	CASSSLAGGSYEQYF
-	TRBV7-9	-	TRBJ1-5	TGTGCCAGCAGCTTTCAGGGTGATCAGCCCCAGCATTTT	CASSFQGDQPQHF
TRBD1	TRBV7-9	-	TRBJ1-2	TGTGCCAGCAGCCTCCGGGACAGCCAGCGGGGCTACACCTTC	CASSLRDSQRGYTF